This is a list of T cell receptor gamma chains from one sample in a study of Vδ1+ human thymocytes. TCRdb re-processed the multiplex PCR reads using CATT. Counted here are about 36,000 gamma-chain clones, around 20% occurring once; the ten biggest clones make up around 1.9%. The sample taken for sequencing was Vdelta1+ gamma-delta thymocytes from the thymus. The receptors derive from a girl under three years old who had congenital heart surgery. CDR3s include the opening cysteine and the closing phenylalanine or tryptophan. Size is stated for part of the rows, as once, few or many counts, or as a class when the clone is expanded.

size: -; V: TRGV9; J: TRGJ1/TRGJ2; DNA: TGTGCCTTGTGGTGTTATTATAAGAAACTCTTT; CDR3: CALWCYYKKLF
size: -; V: TRGV3; J: TRGJP2; DNA: TGTGCCACCTGGGACACATCTAGTGATTGGATCAAGACGTTT; CDR3: CATWDTSSDWIKTF
size: -; V: TRGV9; J: TRGJ1/TRGJ2; DNA: TGTGCCTTGTGGGAGGTCGCTGTCGATAAGAAACTCTTT; CDR3: CALWEVAVDKKLF
size: few; V: TRGV4; J: TRGJ1/TRGJ2; DNA: TGTGCCACCTGGGATGGGTGGTATAAGAAACTCTTT; CDR3: CATWDGWYKKLF
size: -; V: TRGV3; J: TRGJ1/TRGJ2; DNA: TGTGCCACCTGGGACGCCTCCAAGAATTATTATAAGAAACTCTTT; CDR3: CATWDASKNYYKKLF
size: -; V: TRGV2; J: TRGJP2; DNA: TGTGCCACCTGGACGACCTATCGTAGTGATTGGATCAAGACGTTT; CDR3: CATWTTYRSDWIKTF
size: -; V: TRGV2; J: TRGJP2; DNA: TGTGCCACCTGGGACGGGCCGATGGGTAGTGATTGGATCAAGACGTTT; CDR3: CATWDGPMGSDWIKTF
size: -; V: TRGV8; J: TRGJ1/TRGJ2; DNA: TGTGCCACCTGGGATAAGAGGGGGAAACTCTTT; CDR3: CATWDKRGKLF
size: -; V: TRGV8; J: TRGJ1/TRGJ2; DNA: TGTGCTACCTGGGATAGTTCGAATTATAAGAAACTCTTT; CDR3: CATWDSSNYKKLF
size: -; V: TRGV4; J: TRGJ1/TRGJ2; DNA: TGTGCCACCTGGGACGGGCGATGTGGTAAGAAACTCTTT; CDR3: CATWDGRCGKKLF
size: -; V: TRGV4; J: TRGJ1/TRGJ2; DNA: TGTGCCACCTGGGCCCAAGCATATCCTATTTATAAGAAACTCTTT; CDR3: CATWAQAYPIYKKLF
size: -; V: TRGV9; J: TRGJ1/TRGJ2; DNA: TGTGCCTTGTGGGAGGTGAGGACAACCGGGTTATGTTATAAGAAACTCTTT; CDR3: CALWEVRTTGLCYKKLF
size: -; V: TRGV8; J: TRGJ1/TRGJ2; DNA: TGTGCCACCTGGGATACCCAGAATTATTATAAGAAACTCTTT; CDR3: CATWDTQNYYKKLF
size: few; V: TRGV4; J: TRGJP1; DNA: TGTGCCACCTGGGAGTTCTATACCACTGGTTGGTTCAAGATATTT; CDR3: CATWEFYTTGWFKIF